Below are 5 T cell receptor beta chains sequenced from a single sample in a study of T cell responses to AZD1222 COVID-19 vaccine. Sequencing used immunoSEQ multiplex PCR; TCRdb keeps in-frame clones, though not all of them. Of 200,000 or so clones listed, under 95% are singletons. Here the sequenced sample was peripheral blood, taken on day 0 of MenACWY control vaccination. The source is an adult in good health.

This chain uses TRBV25-1 with TRBJ2-3; 10 bases fit TRBD2. Unmatched junction bases numbered 15, after V lost 6 bases and J lost 6 bases. Germline loops: CDR1 MGHDK, CDR2 SYGVNS. This CDR3 region has 17 residues. CDR3 sequence reads: CASSPSPSGGAWDTQYF. In nucleotides, the CDR3 is TGTGCCAGCAGCCCAAGTCCCAGCGGGGGGGCCTGGGATACGCAGTATTTT.

The chain carries TRBV5-4 and TRBJ1-2; 11 positions agree with TRBD1. This CDR3 contains 16 residues. Losses at the gene ends were 7 bases for V and 0 bases for J; bases not matched to a gene: 8. Per germline, CDR1 SGHNT and CDR2 YYREEE (reference sequence). This chain's CDR3 is CASRTGGGLTNYGYTF. In DNA, the CDR3 is TGTGCCAGCCGGACAGGGGGCGGTTTGACTAACTATGGCTACACCTTC.

The chain joins TRBV27 to TRBJ2-2; TRBD1 might be the D (5 bases). CDR3 length: 16 residues. V was cut by 4 bases and J by 2 bases, with 14 bases left in between. The V gene's germline CDR1 is MNHEY and CDR2 SMNVEV (reference sequence). CDR3 residues: CASSYGPDTNTGELFF. The CDR3 nucleotides are TGTGCCAGCAGTTACGGGCCGGACACCAACACCGGGGAGCTGTTTTTT.

CDR3 amino acids: CASIPGTRSNQPQHF. The CDR3 DNA reads TGTGCCAGTATCCCGGGGACCAGGAGCAATCAGCCCCAGCATTTT. The J gene is TRBJ1-5, the V gene TRBV19, with D possibly TRBD1 on 5 matching bases. The CDR3 spans 15 residues. V was pared by 7 bases and J by 1 base, with 14 bases between. From germline, CDR1 is LNHDA and CDR2 SQIVND (reference sequence).

This chain connects TRBV6-4 to TRBJ2-2; D is perhaps TRBD2 (5 bases). This CDR3 is built from 14 residues. Germline V gene sequence: CDR1 MRHNA, CDR2 SNTAGT. Trimming took off 6 bases at V and 7 bases at J, with 15 bases between the two ends. In DNA, the CDR3 is TGTGCCAGCAGGGCAGAAGCGGTATTCGGGGAGCTGTTTTTT. It encodes CASRAEAVFGELFF.